This TCR beta chain was captured by sequencing in a study of T-cell memory formation after mild COVID-19. The wider study: Each donor largely had its own TCR clusters. Study-wide findings and caveats: Among clones contracting day 15 to 85, CD4/CD8 was balanced, whereas later expanders leaned CD4+.

CDR3 size: 15 residues. In germline, CDR1 is MNHEY, CDR2 SMNVEV (reference sequence). The V segment lost 5 bases and the J segment 5 bases; nucleotides outside the gene matches: 5. In regard to this clonotype: The antigen is undetermined.

5'RACE primed from the constant segment yielded TCR alpha and TCR beta cDNA libraries bearing sample barcodes and UMIs. One entry per CDR3 protein, called by TCRdb with MiXCR from the 5' RACE reads. The sample contains just over 400,000 distinct CDR3 sequences, around a quarter of which appear only once. The TCR originated in an adult woman who had mild COVID-19 (a few samples of this study predate the infection). Cell type and time point are not known. The sequencing input was PBMCs or a T cell subset sorted from them (not recorded which). This rearrangement joins TRBV27 to TRBJ2-1, with 11 bases that match TRBD2. The CDR3 DNA follows: TGTGCCAGCAGTATGACTAGCGGGAACCACAATGAGCAGTTCTTC. Protein: CASSMTSGNHNEQFF.